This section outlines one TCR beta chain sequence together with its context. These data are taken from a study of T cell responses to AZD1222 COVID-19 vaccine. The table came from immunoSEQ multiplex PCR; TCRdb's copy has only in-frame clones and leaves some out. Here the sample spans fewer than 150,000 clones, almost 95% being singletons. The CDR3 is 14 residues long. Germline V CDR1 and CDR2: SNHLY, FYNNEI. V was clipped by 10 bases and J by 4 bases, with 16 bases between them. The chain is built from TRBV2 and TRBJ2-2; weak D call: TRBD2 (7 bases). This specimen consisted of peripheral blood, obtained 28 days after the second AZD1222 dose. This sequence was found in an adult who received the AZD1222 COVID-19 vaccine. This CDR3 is CATTGGVGTGELFF. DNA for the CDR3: TGTGCCACCACGGGGGGCGTAGGCACCGGGGAGCTGTTTTTT.